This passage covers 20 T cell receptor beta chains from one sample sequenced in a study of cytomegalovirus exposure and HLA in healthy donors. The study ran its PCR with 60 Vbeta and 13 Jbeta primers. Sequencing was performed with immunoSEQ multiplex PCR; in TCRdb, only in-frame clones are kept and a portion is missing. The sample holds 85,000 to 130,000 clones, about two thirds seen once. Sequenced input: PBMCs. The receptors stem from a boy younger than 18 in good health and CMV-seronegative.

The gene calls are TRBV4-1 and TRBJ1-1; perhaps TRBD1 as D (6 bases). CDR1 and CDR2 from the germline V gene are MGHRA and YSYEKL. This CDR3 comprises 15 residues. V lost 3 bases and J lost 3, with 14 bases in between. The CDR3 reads CASSHLGGGDTEAFF. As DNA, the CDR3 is TGCGCCAGCAGCCACCTAGGGGGGGGAGACACTGAAGCTTTCTTT.

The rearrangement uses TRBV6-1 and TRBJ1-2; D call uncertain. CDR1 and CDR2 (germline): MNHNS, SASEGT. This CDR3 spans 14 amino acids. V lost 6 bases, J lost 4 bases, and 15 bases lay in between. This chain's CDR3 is CASRPHSSIYGYTF. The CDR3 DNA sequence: TGTGCCAGCAGACCTCACAGCTCAATCTATGGCTACACCTTC.

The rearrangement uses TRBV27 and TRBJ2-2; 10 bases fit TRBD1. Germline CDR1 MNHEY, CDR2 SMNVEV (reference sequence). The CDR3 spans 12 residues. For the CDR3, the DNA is TGTGCGGGACAGGGGTGGACGGGGGAGCTGTTTTTT. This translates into CAGQGWTGELFF.

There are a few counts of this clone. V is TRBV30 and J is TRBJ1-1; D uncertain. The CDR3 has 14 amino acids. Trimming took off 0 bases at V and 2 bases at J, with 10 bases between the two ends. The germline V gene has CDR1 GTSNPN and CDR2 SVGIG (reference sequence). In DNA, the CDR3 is TGTGCCTGGAGTGTACCCTATATTAACACTGAAGCTTTCTTT. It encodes CAWSVPYINTEAFF.

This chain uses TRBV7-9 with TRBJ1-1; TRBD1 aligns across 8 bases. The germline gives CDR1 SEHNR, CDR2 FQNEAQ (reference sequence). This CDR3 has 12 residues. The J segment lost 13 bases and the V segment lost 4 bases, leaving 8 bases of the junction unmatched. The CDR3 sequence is CASSSGQGKGFF. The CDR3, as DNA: TGTGCCAGCAGCTCTGGACAGGGCAAGGGTTTCTTT.

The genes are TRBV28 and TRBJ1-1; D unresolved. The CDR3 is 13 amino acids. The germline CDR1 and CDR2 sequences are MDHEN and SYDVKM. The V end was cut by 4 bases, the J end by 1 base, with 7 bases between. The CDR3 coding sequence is TGTGCCAGCAGTTCCAACAGGAACACTGAAGCTTTCTTT. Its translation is CASSSNRNTEAFF.

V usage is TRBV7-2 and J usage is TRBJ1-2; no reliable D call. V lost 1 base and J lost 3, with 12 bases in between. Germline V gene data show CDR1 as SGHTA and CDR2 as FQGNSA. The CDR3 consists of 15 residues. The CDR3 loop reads CASSLDSTFDYGYTF. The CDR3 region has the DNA TGTGCCAGCAGCTTAGATTCGACATTCGACTATGGCTACACCTTC.

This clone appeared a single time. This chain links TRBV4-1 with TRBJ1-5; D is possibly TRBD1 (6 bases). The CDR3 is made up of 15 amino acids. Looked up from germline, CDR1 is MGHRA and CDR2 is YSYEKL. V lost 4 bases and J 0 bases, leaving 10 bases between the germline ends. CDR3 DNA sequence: TGCGCCAGCAGCCTCCAGGGGTATAGCAATCAGCCCCAGCATTTT. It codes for CASSLQGYSNQPQHF.

The CDR3 nucleotides are TGTGCCAGCTCACAGGGGACAGGGGTCTACTCACCCCTCCACTTT. This codes for CASSQGTGVYSPLHF. The genes are TRBV18 and TRBJ1-6; 10 bases are a match to TRBD1. Germline trimming cut 4 bases from V and 10 bases from J; bases unmatched to any gene: 7. Germline CDR1 and CDR2: KGHSH and LQKENI. The CDR3 covers 15 residues.

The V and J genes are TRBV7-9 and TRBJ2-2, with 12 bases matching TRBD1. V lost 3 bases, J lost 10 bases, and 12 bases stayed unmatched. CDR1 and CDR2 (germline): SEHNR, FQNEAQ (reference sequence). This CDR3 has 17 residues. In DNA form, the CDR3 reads TGTGCCAGCAGCTTTGGACCCGGGACAGGGGGCGAACAGGAGCTGTTTTTT. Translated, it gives CASSFGPGTGGEQELFF.

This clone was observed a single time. The CDR3 DNA follows: TGTGCCAGCAGCTTGGTGGGCAGTGGAAACACCATATATTTT. It encodes CASSLVGSGNTIYF. The genes are TRBV5-6 and TRBJ1-3; D is ambiguous. Germline CDR1 reads SGHDT; CDR2 reads YYEEEE. The germline V and J ends were trimmed by 0 bases and 3 bases, with 7 bases remaining between them. The CDR3 is made up of 14 amino acids.

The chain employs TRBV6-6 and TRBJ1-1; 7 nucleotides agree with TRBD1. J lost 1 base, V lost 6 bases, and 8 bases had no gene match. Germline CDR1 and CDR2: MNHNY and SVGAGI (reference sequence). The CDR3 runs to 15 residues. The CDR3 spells CASRLDREKNTEAFF. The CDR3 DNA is TGTGCCAGCAGATTAGACAGGGAGAAGAACACTGAAGCTTTCTTT.

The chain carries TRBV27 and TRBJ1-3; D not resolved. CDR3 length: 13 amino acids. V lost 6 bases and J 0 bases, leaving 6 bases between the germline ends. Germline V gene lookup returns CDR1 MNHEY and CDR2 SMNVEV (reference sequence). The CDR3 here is CASRTSSGNTIYF. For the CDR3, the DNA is TGTGCCAGCAGGACAAGCTCTGGAAACACCATATATTTT.

CDR3 residues: CASRNRGMNTEAFF. DNA of the CDR3: TGTGCCAGCAGAAACAGGGGAATGAACACTGAAGCTTTCTTT. The chain joins TRBV6-5 to TRBJ1-1; 7 bases align to TRBD1. CDR1 is MNHEY, CDR2 SVGAGI, per germline. This CDR3 spans 14 amino acids. Unmatched junction bases numbered 4, after V lost 6 bases and J lost 0 bases.

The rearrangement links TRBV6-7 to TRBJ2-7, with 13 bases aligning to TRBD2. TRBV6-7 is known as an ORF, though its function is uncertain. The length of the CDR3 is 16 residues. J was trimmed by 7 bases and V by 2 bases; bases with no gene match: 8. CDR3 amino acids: CASSYPGLAGENEQYF. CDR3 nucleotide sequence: TGTGCCAGCAGTTACCCCGGACTAGCGGGAGAGAATGAGCAGTACTTC.

CDR3 sequence: CASGWGGDNSPLHF. The CDR3, as DNA: TGTGCCAGCGGGTGGGGGGGGGATAATTCACCCCTCCACTTT. The rearrangement links TRBV7-9 to TRBJ1-6, with TRBD1 as a possible D gene (5 bases). CDR3 length: 14 residues. Germline-derived CDR1 and CDR2 are SEHNR and FQNEAQ (reference sequence). V was cut by 8 bases and J by 5 bases, with 13 bases left in between.

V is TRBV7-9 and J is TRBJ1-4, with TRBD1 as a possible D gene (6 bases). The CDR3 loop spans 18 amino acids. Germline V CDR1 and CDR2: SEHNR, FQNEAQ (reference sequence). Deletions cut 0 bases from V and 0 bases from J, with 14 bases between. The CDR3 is CASSLARAGATTNEKLFF. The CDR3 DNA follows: TGTGCCAGCAGCTTAGCGCGGGCAGGGGCAACAACTAATGAAAAACTGTTTTTT. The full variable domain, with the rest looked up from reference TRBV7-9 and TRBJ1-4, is DTGVSQNPRHKITKRGQNVTFRCDPISEHNRLYWYRQTLGQGPEFLTYFQNEAQLEKSRLLSDRFSAERPKGSFSTLEIQRTEQGDSAMYLCASSLARAGATTNEKLFFGSGTQLSVL.

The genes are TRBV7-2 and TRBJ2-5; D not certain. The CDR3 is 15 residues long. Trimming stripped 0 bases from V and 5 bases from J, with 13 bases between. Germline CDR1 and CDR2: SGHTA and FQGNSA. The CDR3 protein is CASSLARFSSETQYF. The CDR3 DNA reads TGTGCCAGCAGCTTAGCGCGCTTTAGCTCGGAGACCCAGTACTTC.

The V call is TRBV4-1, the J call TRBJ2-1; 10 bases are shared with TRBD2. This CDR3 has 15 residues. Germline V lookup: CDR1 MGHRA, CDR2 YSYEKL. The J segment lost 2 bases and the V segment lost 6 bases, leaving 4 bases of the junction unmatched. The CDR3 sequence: CASRPLAGAYNEQFF. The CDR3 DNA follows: TGCGCCAGCAGACCCCTAGCGGGGGCCTACAATGAGCAGTTCTTC.

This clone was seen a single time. The CDR3 nucleotides are TGTGCCAGCAGCTTTGCAGGGGCCGGTGAGACCCAGTACTTC. Amino acid sequence: CASSFAGAGETQYF. The V gene is TRBV7-3, the J gene TRBJ2-5; the D gene is possibly TRBD1 (6 bases). Trimming took off 3 bases at V and 5 bases at J, with 13 bases between the two ends. There are 14 residues in the CDR3. The V gene's germline CDR1 is SGHTA and CDR2 FQGTGA.